The entry below gives a single T cell receptor beta chain sequence along with its context. The germline V and J ends were trimmed by 1 base and 10 bases, with 10 bases remaining between them. CDR3 size: 12 residues. Per germline, CDR1 SEHNR and CDR2 FQNEAQ (reference sequence). The table came from immunoSEQ multiplex PCR; TCRdb's copy has only in-frame clones and leaves some out. The sample lists 200,000 to 250,000 clones; roughly 87% were seen once. This specimen comes from a study of blood T cell repertoires in COVID-19. J is TRBJ1-2 and V is TRBV7-9; unclear D gene. The clonotype comes from a man aged 35 to 55 with active or convalescent COVID-19. What was sequenced was peripheral blood. The CDR3 DNA sequence: TGTGCCAGCAGCTTAGGGCCCAACTACTACACCTTC. Residues: CASSLGPNYYTF. The variable domain in full, with the rest retrieved from reference TRBV7-9 and TRBJ1-2, is DTGVSQNPRHKITKRGQNVTFRCDPISEHNRLYWYRQTLGQGPEFLTYFQNEAQLEKSRLLSDRFSAERPKGSFSTLEIQRTEQGDSAMYLCASSLGPNYYTFGSGTRLTVV.